This TCR beta chain was observed in a study of T cell responses to AZD1222 COVID-19 vaccine. The CDR3 has 17 residues. Trimming took 3 bases from V and 0 from J; bases not matched to a gene: 5. Germline V gives CDR1 MGHRA, CDR2 YSYEKL. Measured with immunoSEQ multiplex PCR; TCRdb has only the in-frame clones, and not every one. Among 130,000 to 150,000 clones, about 93% were seen once, and the ten largest hold about 1.9%. Sequencing was performed on peripheral blood, taken on day 0 of AZD1222 vaccination. This chain connects TRBV4-1 to TRBJ2-7; 13 bases map to TRBD2. The sequence derives from an adult in good health. CDR3 coding DNA: TGCGCCAGCAGCCAGCAGACTAGCGGGGGGCACTCCTACGAGCAGTACTTC. This codes for CASSQQTSGGHSYEQYF.